The 10 T cell receptor beta chains listed next were all sequenced from one sample in a study of blood T cells in healthy people across ages. A sample-barcoded 5' primer and a J-beta primer mix were used in a second PCR of roughly 6 to 11 cycles. TCRdb reanalysed the 5' RACE reads using MiXCR and keeps one entry per CDR3 protein. The table records around 1.5 million distinct CDR3 sequences, 45% to 70% of them present only once. Sequenced sample: blood. The receptor source for this set is a man younger than 35 in good health.

The chain uses TRBV12-3 or TRBV12-4 and TRBJ2-5, with D uncertain. The V end was cut by 5 bases, the J end by 5 bases, with 9 bases between. CDR3 length: 12 amino acids. CDR3: CASSGPRETQYF. The CDR3 DNA follows: TGTGCCAGCAGTGGCCCCAGGGAGACCCAGTACTTC.

This rearrangement joins TRBV4-1 to TRBJ2-7, with D possibly matching TRBD2 (6 bases). V was trimmed by 3 bases and J by 4 bases, leaving 16 bases between them. Germline CDR1 reads MGHRA; CDR2 reads YSYEKL. The CDR3 totals 15 residues. In DNA, the CDR3 is TGCGCCAGCAGCCAGGACGGGGTCGGGGGTTACGAGCAGTACTTC. Protein sequence: CASSQDGVGGYEQYF.

V usage is TRBV2 and J usage is TRBJ1-4; 7 nucleotides line up with TRBD1. Unmatched junction bases numbered 3, after V lost 6 bases and J lost 8 bases. The germline V gene encodes CDR1 SNHLY and CDR2 FYNNEI. The CDR3 has 12 residues. The CDR3 sequence: CASRGTEEKLFF. The CDR3 nucleotides are TGTGCCAGCAGGGGGACAGAAGAAAAACTGTTTTTT. Complete variable domain (other parts from reference TRBV2 and TRBJ1-4): EPEVTQTPSHQVTQMGQEVILRCVPISNHLYFYWYRQILGQKVEFLVSFYNNEISEKSEIFDDQFSVERPDGSNFTLKIRSTKLEDSAMYFCASRGTEEKLFFGSGTQLSVL.

This clonotype occurred a few times. This chain uses TRBV12-3 or TRBV12-4 with TRBJ2-1; 12 bases are shared with TRBD2. The CDR3 is made up of 14 amino acids. After removal of 3 bases from V and 9 bases from J, the junction contained 3 bases not matched to a gene. The CDR3 region has the DNA TGTGCCAGCAGTTTTGCACTAGCGGGAGGTGAGCAGTTCTTC. Translated, it gives CASSFALAGGEQFF.

The V and J genes are TRBV11-1 and TRBJ1-2; D not certain. CDR1 and CDR2 (germline): SGHAT, FQDESV (reference sequence). V was cut by 0 bases and J by 0 bases, with 5 bases left in between. The CDR3 consists of 14 residues. CDR3 sequence (DNA): TGTGCCAGCAGCTTAGCCCAGACTAACTATGGCTACACCTTC. The encoded protein is CASSLAQTNYGYTF.

This sequence joins TRBV28 and TRBJ2-3, with D possibly TRBD2 on 5 matching bases. This CDR3 comprises 16 residues. The ends were cut back, 7 bases at V and 6 bases at J, with 23 bases in the middle. CDR1 MDHEN and CDR2 SYDVKM come from the germline V gene. In DNA, the CDR3 is TGTGCCAGCATCCCCCCTGGCGTGGGAGTCGGGGATACGCAGTATTTT. Amino acids: CASIPPGVGVGDTQYF. Complete variable domain (other parts from reference TRBV28 and TRBJ2-3): DVKVTQSSRYLVKRTGEKVFLECVQDMDHENMFWYRQDPGLGLRLIYFSYDVKMKEKGDIPEGYSVSREKKERFSLILESASTNQTSMYLCASIPPGVGVGDTQYFGPGTRLTVL.

This chain links TRBV27 with TRBJ2-5, with D perhaps being TRBD1 or TRBD2 (5 bases each). Trimming removed 7 bases at V and 4 bases at J, with 13 bases between. Per germline, CDR1 MNHEY and CDR2 SMNVEV (reference sequence). The CDR3 consists of 13 residues. CDR3 coding DNA: TGTGCCAGCATAAGCCGGGACGCAGAGACCCAGTACTTC. Its protein product is CASISRDAETQYF.

This clonotype was seen just once. The junction departs from the called germline gene at one end, perhaps through a read error. The chain links TRBV27 to TRBJ2-6; TRBD1 is a possible D gene (5 bases). The germline V gene encodes CDR1 MNHEY and CDR2 SMNVEV (reference sequence). The CDR3 runs 15 residues. The CDR3 reads CASSAFSSGANALTF. CDR3 coding DNA: TGTGCCAGCAGTGCCTTTAGCTCTGGGGCCAACGCCCTGACTTTC.

J is TRBJ2-4 and V is TRBV28, with TRBD1 identical over 8 bases. The tail of the sequence fits TRBJ2-7 better, so the J call may be wrong. Per germline, CDR1 MDHEN and CDR2 SYDVKM. This CDR3 region has 13 residues. The CDR3 nucleotides read TGTGCCAGCCGCCGACAGGGGAACCACGAGCAGTACTTC. It codes for CASRRQGNHEQYF.

The sample holds a few counts of this clonotype. The chain carries TRBV11-2 and TRBJ2-1; TRBD2 aligns across 8 bases. Germline CDR1 reads SGHAT; CDR2 reads FQNNGV. V shed 2 bases, J shed 1 base, and the junction held 10 bases outside the gene matches. CDR3 length equals 18 residues. The CDR3 region has the DNA TGTGCCAGCAGCTTATACGGCGGGAGGCACCAGTCCTACAATGAGCAGTTCTTC. It specifies CASSLYGGRHQSYNEQFF.